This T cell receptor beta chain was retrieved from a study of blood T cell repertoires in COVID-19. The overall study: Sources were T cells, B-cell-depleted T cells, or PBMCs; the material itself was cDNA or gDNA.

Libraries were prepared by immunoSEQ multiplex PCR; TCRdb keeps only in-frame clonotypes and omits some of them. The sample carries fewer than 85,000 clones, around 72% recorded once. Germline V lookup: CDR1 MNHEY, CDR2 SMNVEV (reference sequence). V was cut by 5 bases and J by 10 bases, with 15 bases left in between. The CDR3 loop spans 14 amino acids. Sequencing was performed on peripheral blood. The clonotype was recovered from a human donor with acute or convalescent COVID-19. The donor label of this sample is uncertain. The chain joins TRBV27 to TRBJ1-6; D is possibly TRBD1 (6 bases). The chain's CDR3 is CASSTNRDRSPLHF. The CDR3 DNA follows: TGTGCCAGCAGTACCAACAGGGACCGCTCACCCCTCCACTTT.